The 30 T cell receptor beta chains reported below all come from one sample, sequenced in a study of CXCR4 blockade with PD-1 therapy in pancreatic cancer. Clones were sequenced by immunoSEQ multiplex PCR, and TCRdb holds only the in-frame ones, with some missing. The sample holds some 4,400 clones, about three fifths seen once. Source material: tumor tissue. The source is a human donor with pancreatic ductal adenocarcinoma.

This clone was recorded a few times. V and J are TRBV7-6 and TRBJ2-5, with no clear D. Germline CDR1 reads SGHVS; CDR2 reads FNYEAQ. The germline V and J ends were trimmed by 1 base and 5 bases, with 14 bases remaining between them. The CDR3 has 15 residues. As DNA, the CDR3 is TGTGCCAGCAGCTTAGACCCCCCCCCGAGGGAGACCCAGTACTTC. Its protein is CASSLDPPPRETQYF.

The V call is TRBV30, the J call TRBJ2-3, with 8 bases aligning to TRBD1. J was trimmed by 0 bases and V by 4 bases; bases with no gene match: 9. The CDR3 is 16 residues long. Germline assignment: CDR1 GTSNPN and CDR2 SVGIG (reference sequence). The CDR3 protein is CAWTLPGQVSTDTQYF. CDR3 sequence (DNA): TGTGCCTGGACCCTTCCGGGACAGGTCAGCACAGATACGCAGTATTTT.

The J gene is TRBJ2-7, the V gene TRBV29-1; 9 nucleotides align to TRBD1. The V segment lost 7 bases and the J segment 3 bases; nucleotides outside the gene matches: 10. The CDR3 totals 14 residues. Germline V gene sequence: CDR1 SQVTM, CDR2 ANQGSEA. The CDR3: CSASIRQGGYEQYF. The CDR3 DNA is TGCAGCGCTAGTATCCGACAGGGGGGCTACGAGCAGTACTTC.

The CDR3 loop reads CAARGRYYNEQFF. In nucleotides, the CDR3 is TGTGCGGCACGCGGGAGGTACTACAATGAGCAGTTCTTC. The rearrangement uses TRBV28 and TRBJ2-1; 8 nucleotides match TRBD2. Per germline, CDR1 MDHEN and CDR2 SYDVKM. This CDR3 region has 13 residues.

This clone appeared a few times. This chain links TRBV15 with TRBJ2-3; 8 bases fit TRBD1. J was trimmed by 0 bases and V by 3 bases; bases with no gene match: 2. Germline CDR1 LNHNV, CDR2 YYDKDF (reference sequence). CDR3 length equals 15 residues. The CDR3 coding sequence is TGTGCCACCAGCAGCCGGACAGGGAGCACAGATACGCAGTATTTT. Amino acid sequence: CATSSRTGSTDTQYF.

This sequence joins TRBV23-1 and TRBJ1-3; D call uncertain. TRBV23-1 is an ORF; its function is uncertain. This CDR3 is 15 amino acids long. The germline V and J ends were trimmed by 3 bases and 0 bases, with 9 bases remaining between them. The DNA for the CDR3 is TGCGCCAGCAGTCATCCAGAGAGCTCTGGAAACACCATATATTTT. This codes for CASSHPESSGNTIYF.

This clone was picked up a small number of times. The rearrangement uses TRBV30 and TRBJ2-7; no firm D call. CDR1 and CDR2 (germline): GTSNPN, SVGIG (reference sequence). This CDR3 has 13 residues. V was trimmed by 2 bases and J by 13 bases, leaving 21 bases between them. The CDR3 loop reads CAWSSVGAAHTYF. The CDR3 coding sequence is TGTGCCTGGAGTAGCGTAGGAGCCGCCCATACCTACTTC. The full variable domain, rest sourced from reference TRBV30 and TRBJ2-7, is SQTIHQWPATLVQPVGSPLSLECTVEGTSNPNLYWYRQAAGRGLQLLFYSVGIGQISSEVPQNLSASRPQDRQFILSSKKLLLSDSGFYLCAWSSVGAAHTYFGPGTRLTVT.

The rearrangement joins TRBV29-1 to TRBJ2-1, with TRBD2 matching over 7 bases. The CDR3 runs 13 residues. The V gene's germline CDR1 is SQVTM and CDR2 ANQGSEA. Trimming cost V 7 bases and J 1 base; bases outside gene matches: 4. The CDR3 DNA sequence: TGCAGCGGTCGGGACTATTCCTACAATGAGCAGTTCTTC. Its protein product is CSGRDYSYNEQFF.

This clone was observed a handful of times. This chain links TRBV28 with TRBJ2-7, with D hard to call. Germline CDR1 is MDHEN and CDR2 is SYDVKM. The CDR3 runs 12 residues. Trimming stripped 6 bases from V and 2 bases from J, with 8 bases between. The chain's CDR3 is CASSRITYEQYF. The CDR3 region has the DNA TGTGCCAGCAGCCGTATAACCTACGAGCAGTACTTC. Supplemented by reference TRBV28 and TRBJ2-7, the full variable domain reads DVKVTQSSRYLVKRTGEKVFLECVQDMDHENMFWYRQDPGLGLRLIYFSYDVKMKEKGDIPEGYSVSREKKERFSLILESASTNQTSMYLCASSRITYEQYFGPGTRLTVT.

This clone turned up a few times. The rearrangement uses TRBV7-1 and TRBJ1-2; 8 bases match TRBD1. TRBV7-1 is classed as an ORF, of uncertain function. V lost 5 bases, J lost 6 bases, and 5 bases stayed unmatched. The CDR3 is 13 residues long. The CDR3 sequence is CASSRGTGHGYTF. The CDR3 DNA sequence: TGTGCCAGCAGCCGTGGGACAGGACATGGCTACACCTTC.

This clone was counted once. This chain uses TRBV29-1 with TRBJ2-3, with a tentative D call TRBD1 (6 bases). The V end was cut by 3 bases, the J end by 2 bases, with 12 bases between. Germline lookup yields CDR1 SQVTM and CDR2 ANQGSEA. The CDR3 consists of 14 residues. The CDR3 DNA reads as TGCAGCGTTGAGGGCCAGGGGTTCACAGATACGCAGTATTTT. This translates into CSVEGQGFTDTQYF.

The chain recombines TRBV4-1 with TRBJ2-1; 7 bases line up with TRBD1. In germline, CDR1 is MGHRA, CDR2 YSYEKL. This CDR3 has 15 residues. After removal of 4 bases from V and 4 bases from J, the junction contained 7 bases not matched to a gene. CDR3 sequence: CASSPLGQAYNEQFF. CDR3 coding DNA: TGCGCCAGCAGCCCCCTAGGACAGGCGTACAATGAGCAGTTCTTC.

The V gene is TRBV18, the J gene TRBJ2-5, with D perhaps TRBD2 (5 bases). V was clipped by 8 bases and J by 6 bases, with 19 bases between them. CDR1 is KGHSH, CDR2 LQKENI, per germline. This CDR3 contains 14 residues. CDR3 sequence reads: CASLNRGLGKTQYF. The CDR3 DNA follows: TGTGCCAGCCTTAATCGAGGGCTGGGAAAGACCCAGTACTTC.

This clone is classed as medium-sized. V gene TRBV7-6 combines with J gene TRBJ1-2; a possible D gene is TRBD1 (5 bases). The V and J ends lost 4 bases and 1 base respectively, with 13 bases between them. Per germline, CDR1 SGHVS and CDR2 FNYEAQ. This CDR3 has 15 residues. The CDR3 region is CASSWGGGSNYGYTF. The CDR3 DNA reads TGTGCCAGCAGCTGGGGTGGGGGGAGTAACTATGGCTACACCTTC.

The chain links TRBV6-8 to TRBJ1-3; 7 bases are a match to TRBD1. This CDR3 comprises 13 residues. Germline V lookup: CDR1 MNHGY, CDR2 SAAAGT. V trimming: 7 bases; J trimming: 2 bases; junction bases outside the gene matches: 2. The CDR3 nucleotides read TGTGCCAGCAACGACAGGGCTGGAAACACCATATATTTT. This encodes CASNDRAGNTIYF.

The chain combines TRBV10-2 with TRBJ2-7; 12 bases fit TRBD1. The CDR3 covers 19 residues. CDR1 and CDR2 (germline): WSHSY, SAAADI. Trimming cost V 5 bases and J 3 bases; bases outside gene matches: 17. CDR3 bases: TGCGCCAGCAGTCCCTTCCTAGGGACAGGGGGCATCTTTGACTACGAGCAGTACTTC. Translating it yields CASSPFLGTGGIFDYEQYF.

The chain uses TRBV18 and TRBJ2-6; D is perhaps TRBD1 (6 bases). V lost 2 bases and J lost 0, with 11 bases in between. Germline loops: CDR1 KGHSH, CDR2 LQKENI. The CDR3 spans 17 residues. CDR3 nucleotide sequence: TGTGCCAGCTCACCATCTATAGGGGGCTCTGGGGCCAACGTCCTGACTTTC. This encodes CASSPSIGGSGANVLTF.

Here the CDR3 reads CASSLGLDQPQHF. Written as DNA, the CDR3 is TGTGCCAGCTCACTGGGTTTGGATCAGCCCCAGCATTTT. The chain links TRBV18 to TRBJ1-5; D unresolved. Germline V lookup: CDR1 KGHSH, CDR2 LQKENI. There are 13 residues in the CDR3. Trimming cost V 4 bases and J 5 bases, with 9 bases left between them. Drawing the rest from reference TRBV18 and TRBJ1-5, the complete variable domain is NAGVMQNPRHLVRRRGQEARLRCSPMKGHSHVYWYRQLPEEGLKFMVYLQKENIIDESGMPKERFSAEFPKEGPSILRIQQVVRGDSAAYFCASSLGLDQPQHFGDGTRLSIL.

The chain couples TRBV19 to TRBJ2-5, with D uncertain. CDR1 is LNHDA, CDR2 SQIVND, per germline (reference sequence). The CDR3 is 15 residues long. Between the trimmed V and J ends, which lost 5 bases and 2 bases, there was a span of 15 bases. The CDR3 region has the DNA TGTGCCAGTAGTGGACGGATGGGGTATCAAGAGACCCAGTACTTC. Translated: CASSGRMGYQETQYF.

The V call is TRBV18, the J call TRBJ2-2; 11 bases align to TRBD2. The V segment lost 3 bases and the J segment 3 bases; nucleotides outside the gene matches: 12. The germline V gene encodes CDR1 KGHSH and CDR2 LQKENI. This CDR3 has 19 residues. The CDR3 sequence: CASSPLMASGRRDTGELFF. CDR3 DNA sequence: TGTGCCAGCTCACCGTTGATGGCTAGCGGGAGGCGGGACACCGGGGAGCTGTTTTTT.

The V gene is TRBV19, the J gene TRBJ2-1; D call uncertain. Germline-derived CDR1 and CDR2 are LNHDA and SQIVND (reference sequence). This CDR3 spans 13 amino acids. V dropped 4 bases and J dropped 7 bases, with 11 bases sitting between them. The CDR3 reads CASSRSFTNEQFF. CDR3 nucleotide sequence: TGTGCCAGTAGTAGATCCTTTACTAATGAGCAGTTCTTC.

By frequency in the sample, this clone is large. The genes are TRBV28 and TRBJ2-1, with 8 nucleotides matching TRBD2. Germline V CDR1 and CDR2: MDHEN, SYDVKM. V lost 3 bases to trimming and J lost 9 bases; unmatched junction nucleotides: 10. The CDR3 sequence is 15 residues long. The DNA of the CDR3 is TGTGCCAGCAGTTTGACTAGCGCCCGGAACGGTGAGCAGTTCTTC. Translated, it gives CASSLTSARNGEQFF. Filled out from reference TRBV28 and TRBJ2-1, the complete variable domain reads DVKVTQSSRYLVKRTGEKVFLECVQDMDHENMFWYRQDPGLGLRLIYFSYDVKMKEKGDIPEGYSVSREKKERFSLILESASTNQTSMYLCASSLTSARNGEQFFGPGTRLTVL.

In its sample, this clone was seen a few times. The chain recombines TRBV7-5 with TRBJ1-1; TRBD1, as called in the table, went unchecked against the DNA. TRBV7-5 is marked as a pseudogene. The CDR3 has 14 amino acids. The CDR3: CASSLGQTNTEAFF. The CDR3 nucleotides read TGTGCCAGCAGCCTGGGACAGACGAACACTGAAGCTTTCTTT.

The chain has TRBV28 and TRBJ2-3, with D uncertain. The CDR3 contains 13 residues. Between the trimmed V and J ends, which lost 5 bases and 4 bases, there was a span of 10 bases. CDR1 and CDR2 (germline): MDHEN, SYDVKM. CDR3: CASSDSSPDTQYF. In nucleotides, the CDR3 is TGTGCCAGCAGTGATTCGTCGCCAGATACGCAGTATTTT.

The chain links TRBV19 to TRBJ2-3, with a tentative D call TRBD1 (5 bases). This CDR3 is built from 14 residues. The germline V gene encodes CDR1 LNHDA and CDR2 SQIVND (reference sequence). V dropped 4 bases and J dropped 2 bases, with 10 bases sitting between them. The CDR3 nucleotides are TGTGCCAGTAGTACCCGACAGAACACAGATACGCAGTATTTT. Its protein product is CASSTRQNTDTQYF.

The chain joins TRBV18 to TRBJ1-2; 11 bases line up with TRBD1. The germline V gene has CDR1 KGHSH and CDR2 LQKENI. CDR3 length equals 16 residues. V gave up 3 bases and J gave up 2 bases; unmatched junction bases: 5. As DNA, the CDR3 is TGTGCCAGCTCACCCCCGGGACAGGGGGGGAACTATGGCTACACCTTC. This sequence encodes CASSPPGQGGNYGYTF.

In this sample, this clone turned up a few times. V gene TRBV6-8 combines with J gene TRBJ2-1; D ambiguous. Germline values: CDR1 MNHGY, CDR2 SAAAGT. Between the trimmed V and J ends, which lost 0 bases and 0 bases, there was a span of 9 bases. This CDR3 spans 16 amino acids. The CDR3 region has the DNA TGTGCCAGCAGTTACTCGAAGGGTCGCTCCTACAATGAGCAGTTCTTC. Translation: CASSYSKGRSYNEQFF.

CDR3 amino acids: CASSLGRGRATQYF. CDR3 nucleotide sequence: TGTGCCAGCAGCCTAGGCCGCGGGAGGGCTACGCAGTATTTT. The J gene is TRBJ2-3, the V gene TRBV28; 9 bases map to TRBD2. The germline V gene encodes CDR1 MDHEN and CDR2 SYDVKM. The CDR3 extends over 14 amino acids. The V and J ends lost 6 bases and 8 bases, in that order; junction bases with no gene match: 9.

The chain recombines TRBV9 with TRBJ1-3; no reliable D call. The V and J ends lost 0 bases and 4 bases respectively, with 5 bases between them. The CDR3 spans 13 residues. Germline CDR1 SGDLS, CDR2 YYNGEE. The chain's CDR3 is CASSVGGGNTIYF. DNA of the CDR3: TGTGCCAGCAGCGTAGGAGGAGGAAACACCATATATTTT.

This clone appeared a few times. V and J are TRBV4-1 and TRBJ2-1; 9 bases are a match to TRBD2. This CDR3 is 13 amino acids long. The J segment lost 6 bases and the V segment lost 6 bases, leaving 3 bases of the junction unmatched. Germline V lookup: CDR1 MGHRA, CDR2 YSYEKL. The CDR3 reads CASRFSGSNEQFF. Written as DNA, the CDR3 is TGCGCCAGCAGGTTTAGCGGGAGCAATGAGCAGTTCTTC.